Included here is one TCR beta chain sequence, with context. TCRdb reprocessed the 5' RACE reads, with one entry per CDR3 protein and no DNA. The table lists 350,000 to 450,000 distinct CDR3 sequences. The sample originates from a study of T cells expressing NK-cell markers. The CDR3 is 15 amino acids. The germline V gene encodes CDR1 SGHRS and CDR2 YFSETQ. The clonotype was recovered from a man aged 18-69 years in good health. The V call is TRBV5-1, the J call TRBJ1-1. Sequencing was carried out using blood T cells: a sorted CD56 or NKG2C T cell subset, CD4+ or CD8+ T cells, or bulk PBMC T cells (not recorded which). The CDR3 sequence is CASSLGQFMNTEAFF.